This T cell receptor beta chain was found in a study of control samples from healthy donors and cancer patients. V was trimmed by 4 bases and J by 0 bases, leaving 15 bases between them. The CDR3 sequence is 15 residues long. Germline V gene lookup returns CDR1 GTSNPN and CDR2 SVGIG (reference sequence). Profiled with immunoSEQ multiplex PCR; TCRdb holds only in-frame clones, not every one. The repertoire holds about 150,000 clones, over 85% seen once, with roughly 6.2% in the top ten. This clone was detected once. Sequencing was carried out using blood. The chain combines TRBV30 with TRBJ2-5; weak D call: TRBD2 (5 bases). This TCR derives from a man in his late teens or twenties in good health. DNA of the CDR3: TGTGCCTGGACCGGTGGACTGCTGTACCAAGAGACCCAGTACTTC. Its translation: CAWTGGLLYQETQYF.